This T cell receptor (beta chain) was identified in a study of immune cell composition in non-small cell lung cancer. Study-level points and caveats: Smoking pack-years did not significantly correlate with tumour TCR-beta clonality. Squamous carcinomas (approximately 75%) more often had tumour-associated clones >0.5% than adenocarcinomas (roughly 33%). Adenocarcinomas with higher top tumour-associated clone frequency had more reactive TILs.

Normal lung was sampled as far from the tumour as possible, at least 3 cm. Template was genomic DNA from frozen, unsorted single-cell suspensions. TCRdb's table, derived via immunoSEQ multiplex PCR, lists solely in-frame clones and lacks some. There are approximately 3,000 clones in the sample; roughly 70% occur only once, and over 10% lies in the top ten. Notes on this clone: The target antigen is unknown.

The CDR3 consists of 15 residues. V was clipped by 6 bases and J by 2 bases; unmatched bases: 9. The germline gives CDR1 MNHEY, CDR2 SVGAGI. The chain couples TRBV6-5 to TRBJ1-1; the match to TRBD1 covers 7 bases. This receptor was identified in a human donor with non-small cell lung cancer. Material: non-adjacent lung tissue. CDR3 sequence reads: CASRDRDRVNTEAFF. The CDR3 DNA reads as TGTGCCAGCAGGGATAGGGACAGAGTTAACACTGAAGCTTTCTTT.